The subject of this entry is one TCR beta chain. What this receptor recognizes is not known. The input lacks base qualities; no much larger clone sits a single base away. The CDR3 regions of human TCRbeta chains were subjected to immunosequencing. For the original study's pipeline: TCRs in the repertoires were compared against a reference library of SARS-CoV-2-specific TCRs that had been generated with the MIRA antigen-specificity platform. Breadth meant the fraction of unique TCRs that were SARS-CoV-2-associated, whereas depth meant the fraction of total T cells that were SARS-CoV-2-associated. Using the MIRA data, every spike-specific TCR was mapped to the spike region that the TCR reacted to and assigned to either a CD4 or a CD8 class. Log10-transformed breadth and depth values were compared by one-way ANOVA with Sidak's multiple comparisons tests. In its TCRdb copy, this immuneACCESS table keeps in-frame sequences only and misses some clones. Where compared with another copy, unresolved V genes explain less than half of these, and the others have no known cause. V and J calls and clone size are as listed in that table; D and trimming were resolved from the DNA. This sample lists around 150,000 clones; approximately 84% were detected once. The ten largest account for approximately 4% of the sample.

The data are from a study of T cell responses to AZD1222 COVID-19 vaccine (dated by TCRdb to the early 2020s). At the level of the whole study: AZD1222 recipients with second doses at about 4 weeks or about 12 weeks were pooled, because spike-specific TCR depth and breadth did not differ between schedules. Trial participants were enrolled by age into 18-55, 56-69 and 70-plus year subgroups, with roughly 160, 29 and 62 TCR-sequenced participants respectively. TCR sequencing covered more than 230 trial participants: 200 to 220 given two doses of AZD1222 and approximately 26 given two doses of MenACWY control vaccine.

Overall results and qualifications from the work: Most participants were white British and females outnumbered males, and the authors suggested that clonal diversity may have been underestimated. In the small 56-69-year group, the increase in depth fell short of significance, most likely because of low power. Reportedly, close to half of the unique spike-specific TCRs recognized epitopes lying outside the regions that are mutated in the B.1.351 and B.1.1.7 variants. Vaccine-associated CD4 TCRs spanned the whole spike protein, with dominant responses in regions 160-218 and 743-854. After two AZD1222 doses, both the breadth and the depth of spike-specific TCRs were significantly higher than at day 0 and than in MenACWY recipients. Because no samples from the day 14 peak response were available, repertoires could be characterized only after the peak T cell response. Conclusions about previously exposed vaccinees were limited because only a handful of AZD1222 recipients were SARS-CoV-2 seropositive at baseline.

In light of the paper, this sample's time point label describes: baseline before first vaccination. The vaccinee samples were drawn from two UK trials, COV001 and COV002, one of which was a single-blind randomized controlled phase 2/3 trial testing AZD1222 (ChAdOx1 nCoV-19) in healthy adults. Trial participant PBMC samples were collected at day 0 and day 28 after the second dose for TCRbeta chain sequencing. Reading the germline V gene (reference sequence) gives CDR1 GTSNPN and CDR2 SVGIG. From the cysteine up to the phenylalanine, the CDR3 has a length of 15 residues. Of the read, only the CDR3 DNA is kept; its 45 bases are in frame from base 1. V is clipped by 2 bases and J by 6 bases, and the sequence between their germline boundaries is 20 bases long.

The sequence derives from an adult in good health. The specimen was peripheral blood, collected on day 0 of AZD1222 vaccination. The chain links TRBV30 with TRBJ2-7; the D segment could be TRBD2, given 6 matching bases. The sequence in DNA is TGTGCCTGGAGTCTGACGCGGGGCCAGGAGAGCGAGCAGTACTTC. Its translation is CAWSLTRGQESEQYF.